The entry below describes one T cell receptor (beta chain). The antigen remains undetermined. The record originates from a study of PD-L1 blockade in urothelial cancer. Study-wide context: The researchers analyzed blood 3 weeks (second dose) and 6 weeks after treatment start. Whole-study findings and limits: Durable benefit accompanied greater 3-week expansion of tumor-associated blood clones.

Regarding time point: pretreatment peripheral blood. Synthetic TCR analog templates were spiked into each PCR. TCRdb's copy holds only in-frame clones and misses some; the assay was immunoSEQ multiplex PCR. The profile shows approximately 41,000 clones, about 85% of them singletons. Sample: PBMCs, taken around atezolizumab (anti-PD-L1) treatment. The sequence was obtained from an elderly man with urothelial cancer.

The CDR3 DNA follows: TGTGCCAGCAGCTCCCCAACGGGCACTGACGACAGGGTGGGTACGCAGTATTTT. Translated: CASSSPTGTDDRVGTQYF. This rearrangement joins TRBV5-4 to TRBJ2-3; 7 nucleotides match TRBD1. Germline V gene data show CDR1 as SGHNT and CDR2 as YYREEE (reference sequence). The CDR3 spans 18 residues. V lost 3 bases and J lost 8; bases outside the gene matches: 21.